Here is one TCR beta chain with its context. Its target antigen remains unknown. No base-level quality is on record; no much larger clone is a single base apart. Relative to germline, V is 7 bases shorter and J is 7 bases shorter, with 7 bases between their ends. In the germline V gene, CDR1 corresponds to SNHLY and CDR2 to FYNNEI. The CDR3, from cysteine to phenylalanine, totals 11 residues. Only the CDR3 portion is preserved as DNA: 33 bases, with reading frame beginning at the first base. The CDR3 regions of human TCRbeta chains were analyzed by immunosequencing. The original pipeline was this. TCRs in the repertoires were matched against a reference library of SARS-CoV-2-specific TCRs that had been generated with the MIRA antigen-specificity platform. Breadth meant the fraction of unique TCRs that were SARS-CoV-2-associated, whereas depth meant the fraction of total T cells that were SARS-CoV-2-associated. Each spike-specific TCR was assigned to its reactive spike region and to a CD4 or CD8 class using the MIRA data. Log10-transformed breadth and depth values were compared by one-way ANOVA with Sidak's multiple comparisons tests. TCRdb mirrors the immuneACCESS table, restricted to in-frame sequences. Some clones are absent from its copies; in checked studies, under half trace to an unresolved V gene, and the reason for the others is unknown. The DNA was the basis for D and trimming; V, J and clone size are from that table. Within this sample are some 110,000 clones, with roughly nine tenths of them counted one time only. 1.6% of the sample rests with the top ten.

This sample was taken from a study of T cell responses to AZD1222 COVID-19 vaccine (dated by TCRdb to the early 2020s). Regarding the complete study: TCR sequencing was performed for fewer than 250 trial participants, of whom 207 were given two doses of AZD1222 and around 26 were given two doses of MenACWY control vaccine. Trial participants were enrolled into age subgroups of 18-55, 56-69 and 70-plus years, which contained 148, 28 and 57 TCR-sequenced participants, respectively. Overall study outcomes, separate from this receptor: Conclusions about previously exposed vaccinees were limited because only six AZD1222 recipients were SARS-CoV-2 seropositive at baseline. Participants were mostly white British and included more females than males, and it was suggested by the authors that clonal diversity may have been underestimated. After two AZD1222 doses, spike-specific TCR breadth and depth were significantly higher than at day 0 and than in MenACWY recipients. No day 14 peak-response samples were available, so repertoires were characterized only after the peak T cell response. The whole spike protein was spanned by vaccine-associated CD4 TCRs, and dominant responses were seen in regions 160-218 and 743-854. The 56-69-year group was small, and its depth increase did not reach significance, likely because of low power. Reportedly, almost half of the unique spike-specific TCRs recognized epitopes lying outside the regions that are mutated in the B.1.351 and B.1.1.7 variants.

The time point label here, explained by the study, means: about 28 days (+/-7) after the second vaccine dose. Because spike-specific TCR depth and breadth did not differ between the two schedules, AZD1222 recipients who got a second dose at roughly 4 weeks were pooled with those who got a second dose at roughly 12 weeks. Vaccinee samples came from UK trials COV001 and COV002, including a single-blind randomized controlled phase 2/3 trial of AZD1222 (ChAdOx1 nCoV-19) in healthy adults. For TCRbeta chain sequencing, PBMC samples from trial participants were taken at day 0 and at day 28 after the second dose.

This receptor was identified in an adult who received the AZD1222 COVID-19 vaccine. The rearrangement combines TRBV2 with TRBJ1-4, with the identity of the D gene unclear. The source material was peripheral blood, sampled 28 days after the second AZD1222 dose. The nucleotide sequence is given as TGTGCCAGCATTACAATTGAAAAACTGTTTTTT. It specifies CASITIEKLFF.